This TCR beta chain stems from a study of T cell responses to AZD1222 COVID-19 vaccine. The study, taken as a whole, reports: None of the repertoires were sampled until the peak T cell response had passed. White British donors predominated, females outnumbered males, and clonal diversity was possibly underestimated. Of the AZD1222 recipients, only 5 or 6 were seropositive at baseline. At 160-218 and 743-854, vaccine-associated CD4 TCRs were dominant, and they spanned spike.

Repertoires were generated with immunoSEQ multiplex PCR, while TCRdb's copy carries only in-frame clones and drops some. The sample records approximately 130,000 clones, 85% to 90% being singletons. About this clone itself: Its antigen is currently unknown. At one end, the junction sequence differs from germline, possibly due to a read error.

Germline CDR1 and CDR2: PRHDT and FYEKMQ (reference sequence). This CDR3 contains 13 residues. The chain is built from TRBV13 and TRBJ2-2, with TRBD2 matching over 7 bases. The sequencing used peripheral blood, collected on day 0 of MenACWY control vaccination. This clonotype was obtained from an adult in good health. The CDR3 region has the DNA TGTGCCAGCAGCTTAGAGCCCCGCGGGGGGCTGTTTTTT. Translating gives CASSLEPRGGLFF.